The present T cell receptor beta chain was sequenced within a study of blood T cell repertoires in COVID-19. Background on the study: From T cells, B-cell-depleted T cells, or PBMCs came the material, which was cDNA or gDNA.

The CDR3 covers 14 residues. V shed 6 bases, J shed 7 bases, and the junction held 11 bases outside the gene matches. Germline V gene lookup returns CDR1 MRHNA and CDR2 SNTAGT. Original processing notes: Estimated nucleated cell counts came from reference gene primer amplification. Sequencing used immunoSEQ multiplex PCR; TCRdb keeps in-frame clones, though not all of them. V, J and clone size derive from that table, while D and trimming were established from the DNA sequence. Of some 270,000 clones listed, around 85% are singletons. This sequence joins TRBV6-4 and TRBJ1-2; 7 nucleotides line up with TRBD1. Sequenced material: peripheral blood. The source of this sequence is a woman aged 70 to 79 with acute or convalescent COVID-19. The CDR3 loop reads CASRRTGLSSGYTF. CDR3 coding DNA: TGTGCCAGCAGGCGGACAGGCCTGTCGAGTGGCTACACCTTC.